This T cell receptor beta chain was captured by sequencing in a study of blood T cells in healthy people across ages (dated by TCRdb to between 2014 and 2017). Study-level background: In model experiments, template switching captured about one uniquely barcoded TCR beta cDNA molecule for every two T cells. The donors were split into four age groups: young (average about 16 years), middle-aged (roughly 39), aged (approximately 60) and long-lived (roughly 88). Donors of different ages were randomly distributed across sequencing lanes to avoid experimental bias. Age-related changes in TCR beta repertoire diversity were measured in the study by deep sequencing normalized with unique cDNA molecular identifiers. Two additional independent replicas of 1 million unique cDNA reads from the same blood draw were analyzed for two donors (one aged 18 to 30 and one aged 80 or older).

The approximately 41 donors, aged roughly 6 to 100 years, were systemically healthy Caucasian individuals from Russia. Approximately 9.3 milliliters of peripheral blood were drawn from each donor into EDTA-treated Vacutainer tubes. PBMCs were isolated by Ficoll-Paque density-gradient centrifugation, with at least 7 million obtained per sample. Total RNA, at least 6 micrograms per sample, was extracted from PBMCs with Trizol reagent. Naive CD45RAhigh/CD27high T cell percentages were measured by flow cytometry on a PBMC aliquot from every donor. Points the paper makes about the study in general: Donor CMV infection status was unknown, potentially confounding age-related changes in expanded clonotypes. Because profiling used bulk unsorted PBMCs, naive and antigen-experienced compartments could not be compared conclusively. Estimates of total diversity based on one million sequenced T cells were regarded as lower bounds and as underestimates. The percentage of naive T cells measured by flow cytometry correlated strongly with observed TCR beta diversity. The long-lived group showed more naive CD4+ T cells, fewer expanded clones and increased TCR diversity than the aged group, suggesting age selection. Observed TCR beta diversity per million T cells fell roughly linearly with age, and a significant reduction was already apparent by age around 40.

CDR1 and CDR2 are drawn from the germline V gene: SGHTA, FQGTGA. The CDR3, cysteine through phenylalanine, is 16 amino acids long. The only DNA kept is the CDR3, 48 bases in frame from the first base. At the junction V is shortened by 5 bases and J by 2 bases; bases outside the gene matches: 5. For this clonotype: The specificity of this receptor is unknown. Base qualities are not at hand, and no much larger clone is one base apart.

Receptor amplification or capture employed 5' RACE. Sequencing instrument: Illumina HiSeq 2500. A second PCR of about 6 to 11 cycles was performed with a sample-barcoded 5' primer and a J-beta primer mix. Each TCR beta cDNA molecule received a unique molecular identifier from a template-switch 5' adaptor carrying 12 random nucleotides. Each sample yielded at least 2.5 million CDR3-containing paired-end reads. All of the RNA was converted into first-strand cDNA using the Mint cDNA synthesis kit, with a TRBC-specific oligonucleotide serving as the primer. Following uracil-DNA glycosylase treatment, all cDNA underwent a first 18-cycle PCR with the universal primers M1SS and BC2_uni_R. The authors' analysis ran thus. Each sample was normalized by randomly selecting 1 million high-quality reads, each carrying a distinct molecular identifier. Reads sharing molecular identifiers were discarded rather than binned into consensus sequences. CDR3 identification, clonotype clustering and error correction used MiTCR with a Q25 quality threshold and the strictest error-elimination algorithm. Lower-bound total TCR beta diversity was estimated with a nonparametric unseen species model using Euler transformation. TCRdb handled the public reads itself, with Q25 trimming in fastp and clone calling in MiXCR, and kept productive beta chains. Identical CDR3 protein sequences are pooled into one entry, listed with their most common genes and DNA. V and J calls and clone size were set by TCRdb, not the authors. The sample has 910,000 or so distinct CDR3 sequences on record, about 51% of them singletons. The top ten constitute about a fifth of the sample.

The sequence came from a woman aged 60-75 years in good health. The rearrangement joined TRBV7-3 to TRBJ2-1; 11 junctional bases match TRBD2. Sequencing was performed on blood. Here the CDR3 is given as CASSSTSGRPYNEQFF. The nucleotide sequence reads TGTGCCAGCAGCAGTACTAGCGGGAGACCCTACAATGAGCAGTTCTTC.